The 21 T cell receptor beta chains reported below all come from one sample, sequenced in a study of resident and recirculating memory T cells in vitiligo. TCRdb keeps only in-frame clones here, not all; method: immunoSEQ multiplex PCR. This table holds about 45,000 clones, approximately 91% found once. Input material: blood. All receptors come from a male donor with vitiligo.

The J gene is TRBJ2-1, the V gene TRBV4-2; D uncertain. CDR3 length equals 11 residues. Trimming pared 1 base from V and 12 bases from J, leaving 7 bases between. Germline CDR1 LGHNA, CDR2 YNFKEQ. CDR3 sequence reads: CASSQARGQFF. CDR3 nucleotide sequence: TGTGCCAGCAGCCAAGCAAGAGGGCAGTTCTTC.

The chain recombines TRBV5-6 with TRBJ2-7; D might be TRBD2 (5 bases). V shed 6 bases and J shed 1 base, with 14 bases lying between them. Germline V gene data show CDR1 as SGHDT and CDR2 as YYEEEE. CDR3 length equals 14 residues. The CDR3 protein is CASNSRGISYEQYF. The CDR3 region has the DNA TGTGCCAGCAACTCCAGAGGGATTTCCTACGAGCAGTACTTC.

The rearrangement links TRBV18 to TRBJ2-5, with unresolved D. Trimming removed 3 bases from V and 4 bases from J, with 9 bases in between. The CDR3 extends over 13 amino acids. CDR1 is KGHSH, CDR2 LQKENI, per germline. CDR3 bases: TGTGCCAGCTCACCGTTGGGCCGAGAGACCCAGTACTTC. It codes for CASSPLGRETQYF.

The chain has TRBV16 and TRBJ2-6, with unresolved D. The CDR3 extends over 15 amino acids. Germline V gene sequence: CDR1 KGHSY, CDR2 FQNENV. The V end was cut by 4 bases, the J end by 2 bases, with 9 bases between. The CDR3: CASSRLKTGANVLTF. CDR3 in DNA: TGTGCCAGCAGCCGCCTAAAGACTGGGGCCAACGTCCTGACTTTC.

V and J are TRBV7-9 and TRBJ2-2; D perhaps matches TRBD1 (6 bases). Germline V CDR1 and CDR2: SEHNR, FQNEAQ (reference sequence). The CDR3 contains 13 residues. V dropped 5 bases and J dropped 6 bases, with 10 bases sitting between them. The CDR3 region has the DNA TGTGCCAGCAGCGAGGGGGTGGCCGGGGAGCTGTTTTTT. This encodes CASSEGVAGELFF.

V gene TRBV7-9 combines with J gene TRBJ2-4; D is possibly TRBD2 (6 bases). The CDR3 consists of 16 residues. In germline, CDR1 is SEHNR, CDR2 FQNEAQ (reference sequence). Between the trimmed V and J ends, which lost 8 bases and 6 bases, there was a span of 23 bases. The DNA for the CDR3 is TGTGCCAGCGACGTGGGAGTGTCAGGGAGGTCAAACATTCAGTACTTC. Its protein product is CASDVGVSGRSNIQYF.

The V call is TRBV7-3, the J call TRBJ2-1; TRBD1 might be the D (6 bases). V dropped 2 bases and J dropped 2 bases, with 7 bases sitting between them. This CDR3 region has 14 residues. CDR1 is SGHTA, CDR2 FQGTGA, per germline. The CDR3 sequence: CASSLQGPYNEQFF. The CDR3 DNA follows: TGTGCCAGCAGCTTACAGGGGCCCTACAATGAGCAGTTCTTC.

This chain's CDR3 is CASRTSGAGDTQYF. The CDR3 DNA sequence: TGTGCCAGCAGGACTAGCGGGGCCGGAGATACGCAGTATTTT. The chain uses TRBV25-1 and TRBJ2-3, with TRBD2 matching 11 bases. The CDR3 consists of 14 residues. Germline CDR1 reads MGHDK; CDR2 reads SYGVNS. V gave up 6 bases and J gave up 5 bases; unmatched junction bases: 4.

This rearrangement joins TRBV10-3 to TRBJ1-2; TRBD1 is a possible D gene (6 bases). The CDR3 totals 12 residues. The germline V gene has CDR1 ENHRY and CDR2 SYGVKD. The V and J ends lost 11 bases and 2 bases respectively, with 12 bases between them. The CDR3 spells CALRDTNYGYTF. For the CDR3, the DNA is TGTGCCCTACGGGACACCAACTATGGCTACACCTTC.

The chain joins TRBV9 to TRBJ2-3, with 10 bases lining up with TRBD2. This CDR3 has 18 amino acids. Losses at the gene ends were 4 bases for V and 1 base for J; bases not matched to a gene: 12. Germline V gene data show CDR1 as SGDLS and CDR2 as YYNGEE. Here the CDR3 reads CASSSRPAGTSGTDTQYF. The CDR3 region has the DNA TGTGCCAGCAGCTCCCGACCGGCAGGGACTAGCGGCACAGATACGCAGTATTTT.

This clone came up once. The rearrangement joins TRBV7-2 to TRBJ2-1; a possible D gene is TRBD2 (7 bases). Germline-derived CDR1 and CDR2 are SGHTA and FQGNSA. The CDR3 loop spans 15 amino acids. Between the trimmed V and J ends, which lost 6 bases and 10 bases, there was a span of 22 bases. CDR3 in DNA: TGTGCCAGCAGTCAAGACGTCTCGGGGGGCAGGGAGCAGTTCTTC. Encoded protein: CASSQDVSGGREQFF.

Worth noting for this clone: Germline is not matched at one junction end, which may reflect a read error. The rearrangement joins TRBV5-4 to TRBJ2-2; D is ambiguous. The CDR3 sequence is 12 residues long. CDR1 and CDR2 (germline): SGHNT, YYREEE (reference sequence). CDR3 DNA: TGTGCCAGCAGCTTACACACCGAGGAGCTGTTTTTT. This codes for CASSLHTEELFF.

The V call is TRBV5-4, the J call TRBJ1-1; weak D call: TRBD1 (6 bases). Trimming removed 4 bases from V and 0 bases from J, with 13 bases in between. CDR1 SGHNT and CDR2 YYREEE come from the germline V gene (reference sequence). The CDR3 spans 15 residues. The CDR3 loop is CASSAPTGVNTEAFF. Here the CDR3 DNA reads TGTGCCAGCAGCGCCCCGACAGGAGTGAACACTGAAGCTTTCTTT.

The V and J genes are TRBV4-3 and TRBJ2-2, with 9 bases matching TRBD2. Germline V CDR1 and CDR2: LGHNA, YSLEER. V dropped 0 bases and J dropped 7; count of bases not matched to a gene: 6. This CDR3 has 16 residues. The CDR3 nucleotides read TGCGCCAGCAGCCAAGAGGGCGGGGGGGCCCTCGGGGAGCTGTTTTTT. It encodes CASSQEGGGALGELFF.

CDR3 nucleotides: TGTGCCAGCAGGGGACAGGGCGGGAACACCGGGGAGCTGTTTTTT. This sequence encodes CASRGQGGNTGELFF. This chain joins TRBV6-6 and TRBJ2-2, with 9 bases lining up with TRBD1. The CDR3 extends over 15 amino acids. V lost 6 bases and J lost 1; bases outside the gene matches: 3. Germline V gene sequence: CDR1 MNHNY, CDR2 SVGAGI (reference sequence).

The CDR3, as DNA: TGTGCCAGCAGCTCCCTTGTGGGGCGCTTTGGCTACGAGCAGTACTTC. Protein product: CASSSLVGRFGYEQYF. The chain links TRBV7-8 to TRBJ2-7, with D perhaps TRBD1 (5 bases). Germline V CDR1 and CDR2: SGHVS, FQNEAQ. V lost 4 bases and J lost 3, with 19 bases in between. This CDR3 comprises 16 residues.

V is TRBV29-1 and J is TRBJ2-1; 10 nucleotides line up with TRBD2. Germline CDR1 and CDR2: SQVTM and ANQGSEA. The V segment lost 3 bases and the J segment 6 bases; nucleotides outside the gene matches: 11. The CDR3 consists of 16 residues. The CDR3 DNA sequence: TGCAGCGTTGAGTTGCTAGCGGGGGCCCGGGTCAATGAGCAGTTCTTC. Its protein product is CSVELLAGARVNEQFF.

This chain links TRBV6-5 with TRBJ2-7; TRBD1 agrees at 7 bases. The length of the CDR3 is 14 residues. Germline trimming cut 5 bases from V and 4 bases from J; bases unmatched to any gene: 8. Germline lookup yields CDR1 MNHEY and CDR2 SVGAGI. The CDR3 region has the DNA TGTGCCAGCAGTCCTTCGGGACAGCTATACGAGCAGTACTTC. It specifies CASSPSGQLYEQYF.

V gene TRBV19 combines with J gene TRBJ2-7, with 8 nucleotides matching TRBD2. Germline V gene sequence: CDR1 LNHDA, CDR2 SQIVND (reference sequence). Trimming took 3 bases from V and 6 from J; bases not matched to a gene: 4. This CDR3 has 13 residues. The CDR3 spells CASSIVGGGEQYF. The CDR3 DNA reads TGTGCCAGTAGTATTGTCGGGGGGGGCGAGCAGTACTTC.

The rearrangement links TRBV30 to TRBJ2-3; a weak D match, TRBD2 (6 bases). Germline V gives CDR1 GTSNPN, CDR2 SVGIG (reference sequence). V lost 5 bases and J 0 bases, leaving 12 bases between the germline ends. The CDR3 contains 14 residues. The CDR3, as DNA: TGTGCCTGGGGGTGGGAGGATAGCACAGATACGCAGTATTTT. It translates to CAWGWEDSTDTQYF.

The J gene is TRBJ1-1, the V gene TRBV4-3; no reliable D call. Trimming left V 0 bases short and J 6 bases short, with 11 bases between. CDR3 length: 14 residues. In germline, CDR1 is LGHNA, CDR2 YSLEER. CDR3 loop: CASSQDLRIPEAFF. In DNA, the CDR3 is TGCGCCAGCAGCCAAGATCTCAGGATACCTGAAGCTTTCTTT.